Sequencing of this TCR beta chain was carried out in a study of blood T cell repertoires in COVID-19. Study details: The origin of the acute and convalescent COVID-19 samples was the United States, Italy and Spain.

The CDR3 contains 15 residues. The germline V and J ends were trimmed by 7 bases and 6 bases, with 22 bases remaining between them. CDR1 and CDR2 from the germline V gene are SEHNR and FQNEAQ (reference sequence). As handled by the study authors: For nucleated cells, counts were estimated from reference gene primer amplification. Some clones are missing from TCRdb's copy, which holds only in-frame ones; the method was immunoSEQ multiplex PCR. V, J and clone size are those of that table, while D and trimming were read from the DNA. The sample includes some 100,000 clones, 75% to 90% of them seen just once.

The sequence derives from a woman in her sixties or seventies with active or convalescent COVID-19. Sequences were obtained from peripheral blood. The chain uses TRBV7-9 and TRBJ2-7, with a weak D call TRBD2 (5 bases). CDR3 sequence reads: CASIRGLTGASEQYF. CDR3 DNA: TGTGCCAGCATCCGAGGGCTGACGGGTGCTAGCGAGCAGTACTTC.